This paragraph reports one TCR beta chain. Germline V lookup: CDR1 LGHNA, CDR2 YSLEER. The CDR3 covers 15 residues. Trimming cost V 1 base and J 0 bases, with 9 bases left between them. This sample is drawn from a study of blood T cell repertoires in COVID-19. Measured with immunoSEQ multiplex PCR; TCRdb has only the in-frame clones, and not every one. The table lists approximately 170,000 clones, roughly 90% of them singletons. The V and J genes are TRBV4-3 and TRBJ1-1, with a possible D match to TRBD1 (6 bases). The sample was peripheral blood. The clonotype was recovered from a woman in her seventies with acute or convalescent COVID-19. The CDR3 DNA follows: TGCGCCAGCAGCCAAGGGACAGAAATGAACACTGAAGCTTTCTTT. It codes for CASSQGTEMNTEAFF.